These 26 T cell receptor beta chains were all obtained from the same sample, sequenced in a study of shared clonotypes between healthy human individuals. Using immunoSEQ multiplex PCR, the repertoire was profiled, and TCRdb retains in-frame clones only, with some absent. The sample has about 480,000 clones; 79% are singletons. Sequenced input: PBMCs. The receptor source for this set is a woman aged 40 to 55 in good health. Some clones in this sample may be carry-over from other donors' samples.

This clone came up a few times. The CDR3 DNA follows: TGCAGCGTTGGGGGACTAGGGGGCCCGAGGGATACGCAGTATTTT. It translates to CSVGGLGGPRDTQYF. The rearrangement uses TRBV29-1 and TRBJ2-3, with D possibly matching TRBD2 (8 bases). CDR3 length: 15 amino acids. Trimming left V 4 bases short and J 6 bases short, with 20 bases between. Germline CDR1 SQVTM, CDR2 ANQGSEA.

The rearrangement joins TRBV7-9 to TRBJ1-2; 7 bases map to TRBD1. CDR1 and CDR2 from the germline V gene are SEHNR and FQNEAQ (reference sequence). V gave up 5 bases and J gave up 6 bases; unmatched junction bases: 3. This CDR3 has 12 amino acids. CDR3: CASSQDRDGYTF. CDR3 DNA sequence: TGTGCCAGCAGCCAAGACAGGGATGGCTACACCTTC.

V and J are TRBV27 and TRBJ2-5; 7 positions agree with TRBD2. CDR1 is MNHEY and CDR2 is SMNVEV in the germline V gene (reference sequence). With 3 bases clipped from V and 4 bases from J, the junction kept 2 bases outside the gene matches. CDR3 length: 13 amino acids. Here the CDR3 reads CASSFTGGETQYF. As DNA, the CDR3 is TGTGCCAGCAGTTTTACGGGGGGAGAGACCCAGTACTTC.

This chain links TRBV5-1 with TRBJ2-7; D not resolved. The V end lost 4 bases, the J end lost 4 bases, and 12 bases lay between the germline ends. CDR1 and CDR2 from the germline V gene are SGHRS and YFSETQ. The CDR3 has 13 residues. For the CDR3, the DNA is TGCGCCAGCAGCCGGGCCGGTGTATACGAGCAGTACTTC. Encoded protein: CASSRAGVYEQYF.

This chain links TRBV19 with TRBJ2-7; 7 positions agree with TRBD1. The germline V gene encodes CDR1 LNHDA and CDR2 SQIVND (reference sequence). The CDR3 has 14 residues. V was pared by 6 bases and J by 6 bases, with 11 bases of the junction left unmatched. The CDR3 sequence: CASSSTGFKSEQYF. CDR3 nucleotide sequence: TGTGCCAGTAGCTCGACAGGGTTCAAGAGCGAGCAGTACTTC.

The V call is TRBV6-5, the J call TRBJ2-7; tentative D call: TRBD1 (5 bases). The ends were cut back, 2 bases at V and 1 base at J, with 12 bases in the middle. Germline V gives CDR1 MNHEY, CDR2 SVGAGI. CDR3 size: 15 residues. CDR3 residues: CASSYRSAGSYEQYF. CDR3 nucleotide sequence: TGTGCCAGCAGTTACCGGTCGGCAGGGTCCTACGAGCAGTACTTC.

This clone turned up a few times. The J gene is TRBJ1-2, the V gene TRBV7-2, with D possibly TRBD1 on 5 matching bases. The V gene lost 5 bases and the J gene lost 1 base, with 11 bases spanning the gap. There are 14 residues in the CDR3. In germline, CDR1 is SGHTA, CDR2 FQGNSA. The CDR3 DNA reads TGTGCCAGCAGCCGGGACCGTGATAACTATGGCTACACCTTC. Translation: CASSRDRDNYGYTF.

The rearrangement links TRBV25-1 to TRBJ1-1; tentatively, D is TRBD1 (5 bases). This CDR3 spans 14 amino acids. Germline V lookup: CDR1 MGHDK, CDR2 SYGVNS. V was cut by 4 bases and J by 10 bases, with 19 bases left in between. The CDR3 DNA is TGTGCCAGCAGTGTCTCCCCGGGGACCCTCGGAGCTTTCTTT. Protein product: CASSVSPGTLGAFF.

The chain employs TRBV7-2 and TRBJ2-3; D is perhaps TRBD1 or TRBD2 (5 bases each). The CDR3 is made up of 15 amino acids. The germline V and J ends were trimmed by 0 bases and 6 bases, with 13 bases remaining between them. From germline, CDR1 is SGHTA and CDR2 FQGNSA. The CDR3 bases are TGTGCCAGCAGCTTAGCCGGGACCGGGTGGGATACGCAGTATTTT. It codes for CASSLAGTGWDTQYF.

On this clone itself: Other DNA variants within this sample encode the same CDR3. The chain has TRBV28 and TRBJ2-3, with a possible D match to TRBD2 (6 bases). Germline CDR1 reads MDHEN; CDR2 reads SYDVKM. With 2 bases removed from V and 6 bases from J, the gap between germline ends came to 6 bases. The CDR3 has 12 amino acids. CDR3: CASSLLADTQYF. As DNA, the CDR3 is TGTGCCAGCAGTTTACTAGCGGATACGCAGTATTTT.

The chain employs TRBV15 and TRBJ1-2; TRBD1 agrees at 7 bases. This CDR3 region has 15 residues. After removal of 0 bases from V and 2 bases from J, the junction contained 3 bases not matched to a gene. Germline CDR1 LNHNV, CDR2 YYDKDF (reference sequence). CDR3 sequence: CATSREMTGNYGYTF. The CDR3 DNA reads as TGTGCCACCAGCAGAGAGATGACAGGGAACTATGGCTACACCTTC. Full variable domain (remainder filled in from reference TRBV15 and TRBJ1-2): DAMVIQNPRYQVTQFGKPVTLSCSQTLNHNVMYWYQQKSSQAPKLLFHYYDKDFNNEADTPDNFQSRRPNTSFCFLDIRSPGLGDTAMYLCATSREMTGNYGYTFGSGTRLTVV.

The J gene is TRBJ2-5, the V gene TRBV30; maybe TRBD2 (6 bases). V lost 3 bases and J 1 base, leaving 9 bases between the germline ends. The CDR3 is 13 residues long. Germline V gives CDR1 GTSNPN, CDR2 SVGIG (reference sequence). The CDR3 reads CAWRLGGQETQYF. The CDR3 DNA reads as TGTGCCTGGAGGCTGGGGGGCCAAGAGACCCAGTACTTC.

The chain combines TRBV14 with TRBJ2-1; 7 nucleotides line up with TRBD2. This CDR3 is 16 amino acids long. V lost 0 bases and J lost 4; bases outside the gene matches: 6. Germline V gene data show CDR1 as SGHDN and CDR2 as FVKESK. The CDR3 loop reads CASSQDLGGKYNEQFF. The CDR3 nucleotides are TGTGCCAGCAGCCAAGATCTGGGGGGGAAGTACAATGAGCAGTTCTTC.

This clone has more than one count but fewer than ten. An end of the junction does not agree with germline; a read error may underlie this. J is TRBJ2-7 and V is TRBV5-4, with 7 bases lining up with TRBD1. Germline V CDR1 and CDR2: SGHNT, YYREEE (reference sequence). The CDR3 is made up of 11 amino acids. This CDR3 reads CASSLGGTENF. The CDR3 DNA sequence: TGTGCCAGCAGCTTGGGTGGGACAGAAAACTTC.

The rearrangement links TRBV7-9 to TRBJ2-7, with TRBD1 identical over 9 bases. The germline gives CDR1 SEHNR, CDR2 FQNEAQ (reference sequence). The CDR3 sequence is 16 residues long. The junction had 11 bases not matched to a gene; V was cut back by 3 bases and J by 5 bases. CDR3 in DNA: TGTGCCAGCAGCTTCAGTCCCGGGACAGGGTCGGACGAGCAGTACTTC. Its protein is CASSFSPGTGSDEQYF.

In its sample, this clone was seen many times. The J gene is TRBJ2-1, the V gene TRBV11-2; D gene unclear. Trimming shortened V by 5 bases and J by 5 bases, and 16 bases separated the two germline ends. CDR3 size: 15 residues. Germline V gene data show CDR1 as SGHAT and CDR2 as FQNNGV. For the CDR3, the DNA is TGTGCCAGCAGCCCTCTCAAGGGAAGGGACAATGAGCAGTTCTTC. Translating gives CASSPLKGRDNEQFF.

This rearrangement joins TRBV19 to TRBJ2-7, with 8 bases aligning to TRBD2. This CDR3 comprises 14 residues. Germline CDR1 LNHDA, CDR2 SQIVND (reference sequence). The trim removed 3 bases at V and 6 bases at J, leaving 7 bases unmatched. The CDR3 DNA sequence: TGTGCCAGTAGTATTTCAGCGGGAGTGCCCGAGCAGTACTTC. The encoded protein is CASSISAGVPEQYF.

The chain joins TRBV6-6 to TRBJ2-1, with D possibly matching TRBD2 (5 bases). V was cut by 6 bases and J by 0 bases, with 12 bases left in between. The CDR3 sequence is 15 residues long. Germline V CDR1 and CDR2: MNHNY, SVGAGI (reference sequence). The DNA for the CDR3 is TGTGCCAGCAGCTCCAAGCGGAGCTCCTACAATGAGCAGTTCTTC. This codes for CASSSKRSSYNEQFF.

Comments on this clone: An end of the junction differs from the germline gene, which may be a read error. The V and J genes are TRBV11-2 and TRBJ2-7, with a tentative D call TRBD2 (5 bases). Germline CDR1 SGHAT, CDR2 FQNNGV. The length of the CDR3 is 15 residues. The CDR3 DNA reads TGTGCCAACAGCTTAGAGGAGGCCCTTGGGTACGAGCAGTACTTC. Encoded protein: CANSLEEALGYEQYF.

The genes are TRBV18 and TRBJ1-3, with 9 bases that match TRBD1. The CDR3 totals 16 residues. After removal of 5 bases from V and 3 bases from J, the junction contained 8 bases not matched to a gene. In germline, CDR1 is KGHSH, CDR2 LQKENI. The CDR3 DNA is TGTGCCAGCTCAGCCGGAGGACAGGGGTTTGGAAACACCATATATTTT. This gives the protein CASSAGGQGFGNTIYF.

The CDR3 bases are TGTGCCAGCAGTACCCAGGGGTTGAATCAGCCCCAGCATTTT. This translates into CASSTQGLNQPQHF. V is TRBV6-5 and J is TRBJ1-5; D might be TRBD1 (6 bases). CDR1 MNHEY and CDR2 SVGAGI come from the germline V gene. The CDR3 runs 14 residues. Trimming shortened V by 5 bases and J by 4 bases, and 12 bases separated the two germline ends.

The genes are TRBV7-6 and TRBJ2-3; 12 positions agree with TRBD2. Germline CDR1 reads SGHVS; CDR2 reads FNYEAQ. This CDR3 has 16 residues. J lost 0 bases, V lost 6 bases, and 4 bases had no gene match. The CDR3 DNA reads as TGTGCCAGCAGGGCCGGGACTAGCGGGAGCACAGATACGCAGTATTTT. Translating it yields CASRAGTSGSTDTQYF.

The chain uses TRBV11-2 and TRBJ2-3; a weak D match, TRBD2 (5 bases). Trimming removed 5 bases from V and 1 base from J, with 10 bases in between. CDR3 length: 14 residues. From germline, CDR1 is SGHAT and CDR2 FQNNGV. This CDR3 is CASSLVGGTDTQYF. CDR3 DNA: TGTGCCAGCAGCCTCGTGGGAGGCACAGATACGCAGTATTTT.

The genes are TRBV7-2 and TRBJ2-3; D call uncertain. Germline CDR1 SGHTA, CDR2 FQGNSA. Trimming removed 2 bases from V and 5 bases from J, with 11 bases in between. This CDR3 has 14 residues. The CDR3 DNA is TGTGCCAGCAGCTTACGGCGTGTAGTAGATACGCAGTATTTT. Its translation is CASSLRRVVDTQYF.

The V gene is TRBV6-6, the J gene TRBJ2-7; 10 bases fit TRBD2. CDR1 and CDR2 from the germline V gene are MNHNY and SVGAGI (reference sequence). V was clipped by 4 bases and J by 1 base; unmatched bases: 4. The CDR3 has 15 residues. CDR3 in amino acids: CASSSTTSGSYEQYF. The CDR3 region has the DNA TGTGCCAGCAGTTCCACGACTAGCGGGTCCTACGAGCAGTACTTC.

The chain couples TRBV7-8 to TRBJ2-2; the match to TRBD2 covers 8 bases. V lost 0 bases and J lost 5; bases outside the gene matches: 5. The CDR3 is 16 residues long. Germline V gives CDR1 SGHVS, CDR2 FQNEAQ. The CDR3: CASSLARSGMTGELFF. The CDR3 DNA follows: TGTGCCAGCAGCTTAGCCCGTAGCGGGATGACCGGGGAGCTGTTTTTT.